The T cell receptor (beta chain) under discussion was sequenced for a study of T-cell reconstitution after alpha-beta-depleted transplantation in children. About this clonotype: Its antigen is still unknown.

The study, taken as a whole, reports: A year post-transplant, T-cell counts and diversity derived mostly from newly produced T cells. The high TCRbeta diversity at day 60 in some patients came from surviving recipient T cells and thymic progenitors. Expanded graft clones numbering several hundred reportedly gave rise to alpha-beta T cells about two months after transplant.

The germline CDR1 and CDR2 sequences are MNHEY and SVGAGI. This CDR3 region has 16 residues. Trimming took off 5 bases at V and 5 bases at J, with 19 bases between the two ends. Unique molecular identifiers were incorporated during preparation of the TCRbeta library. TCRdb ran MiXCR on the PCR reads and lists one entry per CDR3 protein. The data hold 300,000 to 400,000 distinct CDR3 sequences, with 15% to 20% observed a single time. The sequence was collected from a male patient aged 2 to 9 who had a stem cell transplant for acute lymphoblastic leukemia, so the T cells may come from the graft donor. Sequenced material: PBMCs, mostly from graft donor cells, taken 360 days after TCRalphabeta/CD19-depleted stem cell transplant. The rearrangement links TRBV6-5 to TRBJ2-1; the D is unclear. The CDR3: CASSSLPRPPDNEQFF. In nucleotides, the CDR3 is TGTGCCAGCAGTAGTTTACCCCGACCGCCGGACAATGAGCAGTTCTTC.